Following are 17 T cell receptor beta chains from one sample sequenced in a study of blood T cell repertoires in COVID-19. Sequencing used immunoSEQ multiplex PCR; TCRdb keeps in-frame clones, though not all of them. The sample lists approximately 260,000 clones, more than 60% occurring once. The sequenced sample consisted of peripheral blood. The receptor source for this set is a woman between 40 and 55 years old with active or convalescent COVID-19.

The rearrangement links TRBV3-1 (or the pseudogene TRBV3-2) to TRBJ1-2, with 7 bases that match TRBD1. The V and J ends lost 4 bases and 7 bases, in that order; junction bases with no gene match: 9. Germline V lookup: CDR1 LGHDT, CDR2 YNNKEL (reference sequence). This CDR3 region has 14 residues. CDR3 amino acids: CASSPKQGSSGYTF. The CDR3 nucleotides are TGTGCCAGCAGCCCCAAACAGGGGTCGAGTGGCTACACCTTC.

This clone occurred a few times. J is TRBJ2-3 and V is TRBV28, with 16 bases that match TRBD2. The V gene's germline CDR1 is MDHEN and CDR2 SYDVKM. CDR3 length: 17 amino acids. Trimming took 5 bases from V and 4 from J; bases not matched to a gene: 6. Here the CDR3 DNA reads TGTGCCAGCAGTCAGGGACTAGCGGGGGGGCAGGCAGATACGCAGTATTTT. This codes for CASSQGLAGGQADTQYF.

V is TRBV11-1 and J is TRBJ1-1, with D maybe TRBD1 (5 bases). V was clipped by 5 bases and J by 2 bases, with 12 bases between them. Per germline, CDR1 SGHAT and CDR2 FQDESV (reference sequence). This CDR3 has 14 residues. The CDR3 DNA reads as TGTGCCAGCAGCGTCGACAGAACCAACACTGAAGCTTTCTTT. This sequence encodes CASSVDRTNTEAFF.

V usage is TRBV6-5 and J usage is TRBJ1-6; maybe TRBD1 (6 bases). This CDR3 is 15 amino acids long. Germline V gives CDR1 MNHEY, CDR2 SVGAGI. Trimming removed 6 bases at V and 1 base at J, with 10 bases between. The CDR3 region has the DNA TGTGCCAGCAGCCTAGGGGGTTCCTATAATTCACCCCTCCACTTT. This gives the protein CASSLGGSYNSPLHF.

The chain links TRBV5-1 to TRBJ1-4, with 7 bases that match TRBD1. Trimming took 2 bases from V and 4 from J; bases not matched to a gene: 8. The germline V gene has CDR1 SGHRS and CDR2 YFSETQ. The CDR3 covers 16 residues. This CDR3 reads CASSFSPGQLNEKLFF. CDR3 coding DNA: TGCGCCAGCAGCTTCTCTCCGGGACAGCTTAATGAAAAACTGTTTTTT.

The CDR3: CAWSVLSTGELFF. The CDR3 DNA reads TGTGCCTGGAGTGTACTATCCACCGGGGAGCTGTTTTTT. The rearrangement joins TRBV30 to TRBJ2-2; unclear D gene. Germline CDR1 is GTSNPN and CDR2 is SVGIG (reference sequence). The CDR3 totals 13 residues. The V gene lost 0 bases and the J gene lost 4 bases, with 6 bases spanning the gap.

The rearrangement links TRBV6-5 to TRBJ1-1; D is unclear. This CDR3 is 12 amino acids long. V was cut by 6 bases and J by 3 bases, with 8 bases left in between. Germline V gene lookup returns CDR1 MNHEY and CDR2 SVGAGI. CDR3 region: CASSRRDTEAFF. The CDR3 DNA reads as TGTGCCAGCAGCCGACGGGACACTGAAGCTTTCTTT.

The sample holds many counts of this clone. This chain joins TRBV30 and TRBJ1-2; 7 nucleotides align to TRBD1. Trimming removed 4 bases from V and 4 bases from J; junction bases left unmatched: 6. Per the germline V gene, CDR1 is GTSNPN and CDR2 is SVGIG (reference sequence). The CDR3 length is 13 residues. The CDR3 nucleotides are TGTGCCTGGACCCAACAGGGGAGCTATGGCTACACCTTC. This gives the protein CAWTQQGSYGYTF.

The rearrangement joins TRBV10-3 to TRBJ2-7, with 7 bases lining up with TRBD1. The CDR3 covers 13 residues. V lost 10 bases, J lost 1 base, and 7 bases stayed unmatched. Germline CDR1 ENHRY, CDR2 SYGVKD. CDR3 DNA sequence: TGTGCCACCATGACAGGGAAATCCTACGAGCAGTACTTC. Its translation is CATMTGKSYEQYF.

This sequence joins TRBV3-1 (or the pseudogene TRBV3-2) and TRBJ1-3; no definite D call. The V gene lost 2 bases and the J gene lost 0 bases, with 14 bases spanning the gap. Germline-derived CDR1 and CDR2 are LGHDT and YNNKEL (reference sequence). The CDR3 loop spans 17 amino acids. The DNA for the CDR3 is TGTGCCAGCAGCCAACCAAACAGCCATAACTCTGGAAACACCATATATTTT. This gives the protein CASSQPNSHNSGNTIYF.

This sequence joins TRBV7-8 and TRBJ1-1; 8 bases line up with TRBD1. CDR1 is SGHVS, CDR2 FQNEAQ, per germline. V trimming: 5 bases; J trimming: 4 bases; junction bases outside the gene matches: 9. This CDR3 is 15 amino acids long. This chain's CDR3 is CASSKTGARGTEAFF. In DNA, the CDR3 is TGTGCCAGCAGCAAGACAGGGGCCCGGGGCACTGAAGCTTTCTTT.

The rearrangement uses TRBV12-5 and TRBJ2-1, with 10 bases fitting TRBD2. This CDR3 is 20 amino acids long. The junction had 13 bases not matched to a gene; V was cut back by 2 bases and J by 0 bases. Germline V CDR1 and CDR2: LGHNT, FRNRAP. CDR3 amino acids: CASGLPGLATLLSSYNEQFF. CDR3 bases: TGTGCTAGTGGTTTGCCGGGACTAGCGACGTTACTGAGCTCCTACAATGAGCAGTTCTTC.

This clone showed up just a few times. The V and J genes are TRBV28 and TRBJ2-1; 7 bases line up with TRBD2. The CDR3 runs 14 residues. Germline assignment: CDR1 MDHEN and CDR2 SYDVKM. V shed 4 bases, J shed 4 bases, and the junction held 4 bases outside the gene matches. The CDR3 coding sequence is TGTGCCAGCAGTTCCGGGACTATGTACAATGAGCAGTTCTTC. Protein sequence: CASSSGTMYNEQFF.

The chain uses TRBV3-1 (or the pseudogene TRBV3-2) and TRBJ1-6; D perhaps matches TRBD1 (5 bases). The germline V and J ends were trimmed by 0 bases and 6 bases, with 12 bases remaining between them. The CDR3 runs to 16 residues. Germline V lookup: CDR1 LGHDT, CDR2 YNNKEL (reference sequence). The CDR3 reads CASSQEYVTVNSPLHF. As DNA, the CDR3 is TGTGCCAGCAGCCAAGAGTATGTGACAGTTAATTCACCCCTCCACTTT.

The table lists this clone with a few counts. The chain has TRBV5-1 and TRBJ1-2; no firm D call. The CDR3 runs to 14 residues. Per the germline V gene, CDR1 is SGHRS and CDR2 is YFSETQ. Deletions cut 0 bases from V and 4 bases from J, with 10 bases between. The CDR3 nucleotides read TGCGCCAGCAGCTTGGCCTTGGGAGTCTATGGCTACACCTTC. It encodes CASSLALGVYGYTF.

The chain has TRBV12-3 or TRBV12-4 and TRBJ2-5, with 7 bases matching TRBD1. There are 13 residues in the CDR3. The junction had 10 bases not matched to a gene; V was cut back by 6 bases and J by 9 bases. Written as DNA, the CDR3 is TGTGCCAGCAGCCTTGACAGGGAACCGGCCCAGTACTTC. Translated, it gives CASSLDREPAQYF.

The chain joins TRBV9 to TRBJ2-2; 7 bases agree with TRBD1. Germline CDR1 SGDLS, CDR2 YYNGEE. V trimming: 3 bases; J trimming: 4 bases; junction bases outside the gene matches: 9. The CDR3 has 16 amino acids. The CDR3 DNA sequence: TGTGCCAGCAGCGGCTTAGACAGGGTAGGCACCGGGGAGCTGTTTTTT. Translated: CASSGLDRVGTGELFF.